The source of this T cell receptor beta chain is a study of CXCR3 chemokines and chemotherapy response in bladder cancer (dated by TCRdb to between 2021 and 2024). Background for the entire study: The study tested whether activity of the CXCR3 chemokine system within human bladder cancer tumors predicted response to chemotherapy.

The library was produced with PCR. TCRdb names Illumina HiSeq 2500 as the instrument used. In-frame beta chains were kept once TCRdb had trimmed the public reads at Q25 with fastp and called clones with MiXCR. Each CDR3 protein gets just one entry, which takes the most common genes and DNA from the rows behind it. A total of some 1,000 distinct CDR3 sequences appear in this sample, roughly a sixth of them only once. 15% to 20% of the sample goes to the ten largest clones. By sample share, this clonotype is large (0.1 to 1%). Its antigen has not been determined. The sample holds no much larger clone one base away, and base qualities are not on file. The germline V gene specifies MNHEY as CDR1 and SVGEGT as CDR2. Counted from cysteine to phenylalanine, this CDR3 has 15 amino acids. The only DNA kept is the CDR3, 45 bases in frame from the first base. The junction shows trimming of 2 bases on V and 1 base on J, plus 9 bases between the germline ends.

The sample was collected from a patient whose treatment included neoadjuvant chemotherapy. The chain is encoded by TRBV6-2 or TRBV6-3 joined to TRBJ2-1; the D gene is perhaps TRBD1 or TRBD2, each of them matching over 6 bases. The sequence was collected from a human donor with bladder cancer that responded to neoadjuvant chemotherapy. Read as DNA, the sequence is TGTGCCAGCAGTTACCTAGGGGGGTCCTACAATGAGCAGTTCTTC. Its translation is CASSYLGGSYNEQFF.